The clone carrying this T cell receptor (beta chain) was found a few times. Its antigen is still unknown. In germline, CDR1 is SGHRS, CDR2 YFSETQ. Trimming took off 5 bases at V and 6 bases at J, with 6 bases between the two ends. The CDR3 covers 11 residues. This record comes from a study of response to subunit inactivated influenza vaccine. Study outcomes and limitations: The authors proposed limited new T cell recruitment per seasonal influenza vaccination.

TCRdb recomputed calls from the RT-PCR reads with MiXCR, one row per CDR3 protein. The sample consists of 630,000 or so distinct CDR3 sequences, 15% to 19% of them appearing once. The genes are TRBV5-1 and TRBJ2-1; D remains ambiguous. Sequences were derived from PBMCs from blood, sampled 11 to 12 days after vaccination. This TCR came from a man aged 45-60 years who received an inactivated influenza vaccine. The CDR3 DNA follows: TGCGCCAGCAGGACGGGCAATGAGCAGTTCTTC. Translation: CASRTGNEQFF.